The entry below describes one T cell receptor (beta chain). Its target is unknown. The PCR was carried out with 60 Vbeta primers and 13 Jbeta primers. The protocol was immunoSEQ multiplex PCR, while the TCRdb copy is restricted to in-frame clones and leaves out a portion. The sample records 110,000 to 150,000 clones, around 72% being singletons. This record comes from a study of cytomegalovirus exposure and HLA in healthy donors. Study-level findings and limits: The classifier was said to identify cytomegalovirus status with high specificity and sensitivity.

CDR3 length equals 12 residues. The germline V gene encodes CDR1 SGHTS and CDR2 YDEGEE. Trimming removed 1 base at V and 9 bases at J, with 10 bases between. This TCR was recovered from a woman aged 40 to 49 in good health and CMV-seronegative. The sample taken for sequencing was PBMCs. The chain carries TRBV5-8 and TRBJ2-5; D is ambiguous. CDR3 region: CASSLMMRAQYF. The CDR3 DNA reads as TGTGCCAGCAGCTTGATGATGCGTGCCCAGTACTTC.